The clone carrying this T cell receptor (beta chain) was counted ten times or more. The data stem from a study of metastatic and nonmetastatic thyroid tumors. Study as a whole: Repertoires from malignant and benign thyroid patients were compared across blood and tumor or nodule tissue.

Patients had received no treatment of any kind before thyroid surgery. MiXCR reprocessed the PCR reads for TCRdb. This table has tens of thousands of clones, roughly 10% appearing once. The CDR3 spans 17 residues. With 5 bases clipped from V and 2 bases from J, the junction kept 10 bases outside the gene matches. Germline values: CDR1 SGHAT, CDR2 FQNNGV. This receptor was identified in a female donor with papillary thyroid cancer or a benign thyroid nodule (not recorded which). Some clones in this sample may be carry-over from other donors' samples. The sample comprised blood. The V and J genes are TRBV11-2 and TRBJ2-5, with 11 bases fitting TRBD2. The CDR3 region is CASSLGGLAGGQETQYF. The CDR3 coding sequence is TGTGCCAGCAGCCTCGGGGGGCTAGCGGGGGGACAAGAGACCCAGTACTTC.